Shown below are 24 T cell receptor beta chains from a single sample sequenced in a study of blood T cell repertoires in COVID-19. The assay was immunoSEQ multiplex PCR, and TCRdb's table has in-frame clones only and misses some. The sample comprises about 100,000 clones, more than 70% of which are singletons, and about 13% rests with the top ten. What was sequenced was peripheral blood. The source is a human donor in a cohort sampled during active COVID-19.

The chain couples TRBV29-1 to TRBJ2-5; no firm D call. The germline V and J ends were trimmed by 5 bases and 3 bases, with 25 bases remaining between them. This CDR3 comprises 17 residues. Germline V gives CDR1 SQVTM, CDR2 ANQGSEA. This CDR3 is CSVRIVRLRLQKETQYF. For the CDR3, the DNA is TGCAGCGTTCGAATAGTCAGATTGAGACTTCAAAAAGAGACCCAGTACTTC.

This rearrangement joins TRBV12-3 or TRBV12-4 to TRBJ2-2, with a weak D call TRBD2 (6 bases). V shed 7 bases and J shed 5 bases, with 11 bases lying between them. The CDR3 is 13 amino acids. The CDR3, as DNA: TGTGCCAGCACCGGGACTTTGACCGGGGAGCTGTTTTTT. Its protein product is CASTGTLTGELFF.

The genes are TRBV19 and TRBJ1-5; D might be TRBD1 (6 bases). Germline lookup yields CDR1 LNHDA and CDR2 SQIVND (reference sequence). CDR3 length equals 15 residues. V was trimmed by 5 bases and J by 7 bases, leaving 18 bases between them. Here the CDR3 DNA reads TGTGCCAGTAGTTTTGGACAGACACCAGGGCAGCCCCAGCATTTT. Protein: CASSFGQTPGQPQHF.

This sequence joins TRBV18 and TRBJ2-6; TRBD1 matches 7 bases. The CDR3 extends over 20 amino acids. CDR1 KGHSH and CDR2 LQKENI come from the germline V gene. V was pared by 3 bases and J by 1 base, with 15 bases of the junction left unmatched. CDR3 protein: CASSPSASGTALSGANVLTF. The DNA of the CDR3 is TGTGCCAGCTCACCTTCCGCCTCAGGGACAGCTTTATCTGGGGCCAACGTCCTGACTTTC.

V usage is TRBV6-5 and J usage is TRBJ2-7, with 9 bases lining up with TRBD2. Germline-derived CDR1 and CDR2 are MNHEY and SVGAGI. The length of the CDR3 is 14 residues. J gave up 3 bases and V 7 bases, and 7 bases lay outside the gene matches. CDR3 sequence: CASTDSGRDYEQYF. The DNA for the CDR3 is TGTGCCAGCACCGATAGCGGGAGAGACTACGAGCAGTACTTC.

Here the CDR3 reads CASSADRGRVQPQHF. The DNA for the CDR3 is TGCGCCAGCAGCGCGGACAGGGGGCGGGTTCAGCCCCAGCATTTT. The chain joins TRBV4-3 to TRBJ1-5; 11 positions match TRBD1. In germline, CDR1 is LGHNA, CDR2 YSLEER. The length of the CDR3 is 15 residues. Trimming took 5 bases from V and 6 from J; bases not matched to a gene: 6.

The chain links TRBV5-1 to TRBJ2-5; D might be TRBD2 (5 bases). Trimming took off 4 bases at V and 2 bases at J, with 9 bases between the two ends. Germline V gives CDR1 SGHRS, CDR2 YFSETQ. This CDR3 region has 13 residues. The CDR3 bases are TGCGCCAGCAGCCCCGGGAATCAAGAGACCCAGTACTTC. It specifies CASSPGNQETQYF.

The CDR3 DNA follows: TGCGCCAGCAGTTGGACAGGGATGCAAAATGAGCAGTTCTTC. This sequence encodes CASSWTGMQNEQFF. This chain connects TRBV5-1 to TRBJ2-1, with TRBD1 identical over 8 bases. Germline V gene data show CDR1 as SGHRS and CDR2 as YFSETQ. The ends lost 5 bases at V and 7 bases at J; junction bases unmatched: 8. This CDR3 contains 14 residues.

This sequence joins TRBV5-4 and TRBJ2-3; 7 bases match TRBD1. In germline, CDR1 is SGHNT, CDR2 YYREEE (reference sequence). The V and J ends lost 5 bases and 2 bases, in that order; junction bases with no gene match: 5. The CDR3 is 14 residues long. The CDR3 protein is CASRDRLDTDTQYF. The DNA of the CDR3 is TGTGCCAGCAGGGACAGGCTAGACACAGATACGCAGTATTTT.

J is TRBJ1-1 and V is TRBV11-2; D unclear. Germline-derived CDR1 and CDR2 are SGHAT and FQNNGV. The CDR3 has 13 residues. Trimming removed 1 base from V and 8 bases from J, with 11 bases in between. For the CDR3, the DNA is TGTGCCAGCAGCTTAGGAGGCGGAAACGAAGCTTTCTTT. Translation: CASSLGGGNEAFF. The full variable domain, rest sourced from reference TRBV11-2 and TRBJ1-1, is EAGVAQSPRYKIIEKRQSVAFWCNPISGHATLYWYQQILGQGPKLLIQFQNNGVVDDSQLPKDRFSAERLKGVDSTLKIQPAKLEDSAVYLCASSLGGGNEAFFGQGTRLTVV.

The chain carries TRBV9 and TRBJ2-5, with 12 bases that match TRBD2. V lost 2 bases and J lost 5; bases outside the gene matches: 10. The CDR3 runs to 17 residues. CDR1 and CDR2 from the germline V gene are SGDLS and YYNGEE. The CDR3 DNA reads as TGTGCCAGCAGCGTCACTAGCGGGGGGAGTAGTTTGGAGACCCAGTACTTC. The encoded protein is CASSVTSGGSSLETQYF.

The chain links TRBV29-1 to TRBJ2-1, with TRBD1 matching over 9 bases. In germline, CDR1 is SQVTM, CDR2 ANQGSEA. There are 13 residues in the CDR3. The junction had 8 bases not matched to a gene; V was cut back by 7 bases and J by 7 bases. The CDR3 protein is CSARDRAGNEQFF. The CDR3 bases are TGCAGCGCCAGGGACAGGGCGGGAAATGAGCAGTTCTTC.

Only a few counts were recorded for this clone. CDR3 residues: CASTTGQLSGNTIYF. The CDR3 nucleotides are TGCGCCAGCACCACCGGACAGCTCTCTGGAAACACCATATATTTT. The rearrangement joins TRBV10-2 to TRBJ1-3; D is possibly TRBD1 (6 bases). The CDR3 has 15 residues. Per germline, CDR1 WSHSY and CDR2 SAAADI. V lost 7 bases to trimming and J lost 0 bases, with 13 bases between them.

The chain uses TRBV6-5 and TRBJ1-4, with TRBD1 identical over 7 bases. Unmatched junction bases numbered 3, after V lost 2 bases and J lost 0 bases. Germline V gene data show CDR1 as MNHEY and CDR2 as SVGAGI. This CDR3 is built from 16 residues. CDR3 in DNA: TGTGCCAGCAGTTACGGGACAGCGGCAACTAATGAAAAACTGTTTTTT. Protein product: CASSYGTAATNEKLFF.

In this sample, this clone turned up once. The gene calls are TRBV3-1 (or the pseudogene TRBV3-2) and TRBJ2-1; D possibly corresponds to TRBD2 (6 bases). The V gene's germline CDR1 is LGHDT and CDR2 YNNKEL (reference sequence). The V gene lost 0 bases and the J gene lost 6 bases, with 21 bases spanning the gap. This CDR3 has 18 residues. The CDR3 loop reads CASSQDGAGPSGSNEQFF. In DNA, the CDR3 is TGTGCCAGCAGCCAAGATGGGGCAGGACCATCCGGGAGCAATGAGCAGTTCTTC.

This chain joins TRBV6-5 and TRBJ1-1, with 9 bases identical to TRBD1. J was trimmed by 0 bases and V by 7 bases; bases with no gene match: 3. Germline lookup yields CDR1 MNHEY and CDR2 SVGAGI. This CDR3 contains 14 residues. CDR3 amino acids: CASIGQGMNTEAFF. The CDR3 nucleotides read TGTGCCAGCATTGGACAGGGGATGAACACTGAAGCTTTCTTT.

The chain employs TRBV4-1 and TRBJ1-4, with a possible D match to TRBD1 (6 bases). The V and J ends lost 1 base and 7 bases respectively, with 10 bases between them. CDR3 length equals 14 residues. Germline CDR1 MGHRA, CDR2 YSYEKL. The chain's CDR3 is CASSQVGTFEKLFF. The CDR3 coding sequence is TGCGCCAGCAGCCAAGTTGGGACATTTGAAAAACTGTTTTTT.

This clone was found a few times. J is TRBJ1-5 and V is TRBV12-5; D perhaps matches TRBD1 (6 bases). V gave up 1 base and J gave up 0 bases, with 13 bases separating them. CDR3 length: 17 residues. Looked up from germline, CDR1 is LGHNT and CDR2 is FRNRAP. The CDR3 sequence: CASGLGWTDYSNQPQHF. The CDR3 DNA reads TGTGCTAGTGGTTTGGGATGGACAGATTATAGCAATCAGCCCCAGCATTTT.

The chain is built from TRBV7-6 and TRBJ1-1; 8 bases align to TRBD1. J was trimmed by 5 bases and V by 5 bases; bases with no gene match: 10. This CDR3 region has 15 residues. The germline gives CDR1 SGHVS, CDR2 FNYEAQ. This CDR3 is CASSQGQGLGTEAFF. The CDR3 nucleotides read TGTGCCAGCAGCCAAGGACAGGGATTGGGGACTGAAGCTTTCTTT.

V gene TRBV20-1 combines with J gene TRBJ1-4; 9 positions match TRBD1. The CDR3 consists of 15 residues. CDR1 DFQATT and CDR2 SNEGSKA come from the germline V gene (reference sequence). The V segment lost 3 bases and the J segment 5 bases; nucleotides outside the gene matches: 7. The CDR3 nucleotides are TGCAGTGCTAGTTCCCCCGGGACAGGGAATGAAAAACTGTTTTTT. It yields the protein CSASSPGTGNEKLFF.

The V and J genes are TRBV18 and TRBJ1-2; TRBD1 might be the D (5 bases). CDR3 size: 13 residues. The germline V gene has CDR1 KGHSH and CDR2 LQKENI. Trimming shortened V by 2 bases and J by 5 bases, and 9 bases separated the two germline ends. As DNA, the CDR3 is TGTGCCAGCTCACCAGAAGACAGTTATGGCTACACCTTC. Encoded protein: CASSPEDSYGYTF.

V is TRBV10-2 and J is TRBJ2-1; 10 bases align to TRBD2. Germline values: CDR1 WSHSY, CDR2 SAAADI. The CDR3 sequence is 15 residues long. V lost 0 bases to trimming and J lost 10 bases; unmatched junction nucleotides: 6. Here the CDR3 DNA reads TGCGCCAGCAGTGAGTCACTAGCGGGGAGAGTAGAGCAGTTCTTC. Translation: CASSESLAGRVEQFF.

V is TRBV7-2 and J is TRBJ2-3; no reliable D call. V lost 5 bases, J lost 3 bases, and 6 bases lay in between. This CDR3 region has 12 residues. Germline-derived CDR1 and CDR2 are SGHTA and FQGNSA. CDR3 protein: CASSVLTDTQYF. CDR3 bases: TGTGCCAGCAGCGTCTTAACAGATACGCAGTATTTT. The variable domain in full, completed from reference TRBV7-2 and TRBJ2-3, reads GAGVSQSPSNKVTEKGKDVELRCDPISGHTALYWYRQSLGQGLEFLIYFQGNSAPDKSGLPSDRFSAERTGGSVSTLTIQRTQQEDSAVYLCASSVLTDTQYFGPGTRLTVL.

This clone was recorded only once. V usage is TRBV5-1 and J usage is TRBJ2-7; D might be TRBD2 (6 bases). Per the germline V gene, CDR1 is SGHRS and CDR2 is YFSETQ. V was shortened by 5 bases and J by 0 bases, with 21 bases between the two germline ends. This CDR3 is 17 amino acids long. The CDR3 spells CASSPPATRGISYEQYF. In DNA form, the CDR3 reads TGCGCCAGCAGTCCCCCTGCAACACGCGGGATCTCCTACGAGCAGTACTTC.